This record concerns one T cell receptor (beta chain) sequence. Which antigen it targets is not known. Base qualities are not at hand, and no much larger clone is one base apart. The sample comes from a study of shared clonotypes between healthy human individuals (dated by TCRdb to 2018 to 2020). Looking at the study overall: A few men and two women, aged 18 to 49 years, made up the cohort. For each donor, CD4 naive and CD4 memory were each run on three plates, CD8 naive on two plates, and CD8 memory on one plate. The study deeply sequenced blood TCR repertoires of five healthy adults to estimate repertoire size and the extent of clonotype sharing between individuals. To increase sequencing depth and limit assay-specific biases, TCR repertoire library preparation and sequencing were carried out by different laboratories using diverse techniques. Each donor's leukapheresis produced roughly between roughly 0.85 and 9.5 billion PBMCs. On the study overall, not on this receptor specifically: Sampling was restricted to blood, and TCR repertoires in tissues likely differ from the TCR repertoires found in blood. Sharing across a few donors was observed for 4.5% to 6.5% of naive CD4, less than 4% of naive CD8, 2% to 2.5% of memory CD4, and about 0.38% of memory CD8 clonotypes. Because the study included only a small number of donors, the genetic and exposure-history diversity represented was limited. Higher generation probabilities were observed for clonotypes shared by all four sorted-subset donors than for non-shared clonotypes. Rarefaction of sorted-subset datasets indicated incomplete sequencing despite the large sequencing depth. Pairwise subsampling led to the expectation that sequencing depth would affect the degree of clonotype sharing among donors. Estimated clonotype richness was generally larger for naive than for memory subsets.

The donors were healthy, HIV-negative adults with no recently reported acute infections or vaccinations. Every donor was a Caucasian adult living in Nashville, Tennessee, USA. CD4+ T cells were enriched through magnetic negative selection, after which naive cells were positively selected on CD45RA and the remaining negative fraction served as the memory subset. Blood was collected by leukapheresis, and PBMCs were isolated by Ficoll-Histopaque density gradient centrifugation and then cryopreserved in liquid nitrogen vapor phase. Analytical flow cytometry was used to check the purity and quantity of each magnetically sorted T cell population. Genomic DNA was isolated from every sorted fraction and measured by UV absorbance on a Nanodrop 2000c. Using the deep immunoSEQ assay, multiplex PCR amplified TCR CDR3 regions from genomic DNA. For each cell subset, the extracted genomic DNA was distributed evenly across all wells of several immunoSEQ 96-well plates, and each plate served as one replicate. Each replicate PCR for sorted subsets received about 210 ng genomic DNA, equal to about 30,000 T cell genomes. Purified libraries were measured with a Qubit 3.0 fluorometer, size-checked on a Bioanalyzer 2100, and measured again with the KAPA Library Quantification kit. A separate single-read 150-cycle Illumina NextSeq 550 flow cell was used to sequence each immunoSEQ 96-well plate. On the study's bioinformatics: Because the immunoSEQ output included only junctional sequences and no quality scores, the filtering could not be the same as the filtering used for full-length reads. To assign V/J genes and CDR3, sequences were annotated using PyIR, a Python wrapper for IgBLAST v1.9, with IMGT germline references. Reads with weak V/J assignments (E-value above 1e-6), missing CDR3, stop codons, out-of-frame junctions, or ambiguous translated residues were removed. A V3J clonotype was defined by an identical inferred V gene, J gene, and CDR3 amino acid sequence. Percentage overlap between repertoires was computed as shared unique clonotypes divided by the size of the smaller repertoire. Three approaches were used to assess repertoire richness: RTK rarefaction, the Chao1 estimator, and Recon v2.1 estimates of unobserved clonotypes. Generation probabilities were computed with OLGA for all TCRbeta clonotypes obtained by the gDNA method from several donors. Not all clones reach the TCRdb copy of this immuneACCESS table, which keeps in-frame sequences only. Checked studies attribute under half of the gap to unresolved V genes and leave the rest unexplained. V and J calls and clone size are copied from that table; D and trimming were computed from the DNA. The table for this sample lists 1 million to 1.2 million clones; approximately 75% of them were counted only once. The leading ten clones occupy about 0.89% of the sample.

From the cysteine through the phenylalanine, the CDR3 covers 15 amino acids. The entry retains the CDR3 DNA only, 45 bases that are in frame from base 1. The junction shows trimming of 1 base on V and 7 bases on J, plus 14 bases between the germline ends. For CDR1 and CDR2, the germline V gene lists MNHNS and SASEGT. The rearrangement combines TRBV6-1 with TRBJ1-5; no confident D gene assignment can be made. The sample was memory CD4+ T cells from PBMCs. Taken with the paper, the label for cell subset or site translates to: CD45RA-negative fraction. The source of this sequence is a man aged 18-30 years in good health. Some clones in this sample may be carry-over from other donors' samples. The nucleotide sequence reads TGTGCCAGCAGTGAAGTCAGTCTAGCGGGCCAGCCCCAGCATTTT. It translates to CASSEVSLAGQPQHF.